This T cell receptor (beta chain) was profiled in a study of cytomegalovirus exposure and HLA in healthy donors. 13 Jbeta primers and 60 Vbeta primers were used for the PCR. Produced via immunoSEQ multiplex PCR; TCRdb's table is partial and in-frame only. Here the sample spans 100,000 to 150,000 clones, 70% to 90% being singletons. This CDR3 is 15 amino acids long. After removal of 7 bases from V and 1 base from J, the junction contained 6 bases not matched to a gene. Germline-derived CDR1 and CDR2 are MDHEN and SYDVKM. Notes on this clone: What it recognizes is unknown.

Study outcomes and limitations: It was reported that TCR beta sequences correctly inferred the HLA-A and HLA-B alleles for most subjects.

V and J are TRBV28 and TRBJ2-5, with 10 positions matching TRBD2. This TCR derives from a man between 18 and 29 years old in good health and CMV-seropositive. The specimen was PBMCs. CDR3: CASIPSGGAQETQYF. CDR3 nucleotides: TGTGCCAGCATACCCAGCGGGGGGGCCCAAGAGACCCAGTACTTC.